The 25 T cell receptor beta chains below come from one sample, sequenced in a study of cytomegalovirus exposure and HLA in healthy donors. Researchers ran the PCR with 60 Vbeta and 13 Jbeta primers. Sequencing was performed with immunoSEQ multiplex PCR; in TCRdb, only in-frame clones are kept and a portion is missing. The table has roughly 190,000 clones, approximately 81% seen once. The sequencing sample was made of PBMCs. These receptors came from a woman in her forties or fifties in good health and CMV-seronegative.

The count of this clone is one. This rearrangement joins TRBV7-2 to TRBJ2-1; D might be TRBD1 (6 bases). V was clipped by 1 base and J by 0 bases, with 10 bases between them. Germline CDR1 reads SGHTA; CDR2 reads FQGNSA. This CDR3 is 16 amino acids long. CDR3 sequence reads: CASSLGTDSSYNEQFF. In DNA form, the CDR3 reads TGTGCCAGCAGCTTAGGAACGGACAGCTCCTACAATGAGCAGTTCTTC.

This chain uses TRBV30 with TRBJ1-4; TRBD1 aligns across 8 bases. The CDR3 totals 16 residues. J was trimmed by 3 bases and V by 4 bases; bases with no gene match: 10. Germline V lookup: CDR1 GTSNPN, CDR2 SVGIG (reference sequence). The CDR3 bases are TGTGCCTGGACAGGGGGCGCAAAAATGGCTAATGAAAAACTGTTTTTT. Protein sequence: CAWTGGAKMANEKLFF.

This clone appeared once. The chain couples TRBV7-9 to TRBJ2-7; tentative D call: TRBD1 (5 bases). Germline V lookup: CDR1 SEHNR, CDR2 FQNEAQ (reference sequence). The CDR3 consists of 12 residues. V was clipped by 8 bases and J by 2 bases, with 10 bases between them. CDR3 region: CASGQGPYEQYF. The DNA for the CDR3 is TGTGCCAGCGGGCAGGGCCCCTACGAGCAGTACTTC.

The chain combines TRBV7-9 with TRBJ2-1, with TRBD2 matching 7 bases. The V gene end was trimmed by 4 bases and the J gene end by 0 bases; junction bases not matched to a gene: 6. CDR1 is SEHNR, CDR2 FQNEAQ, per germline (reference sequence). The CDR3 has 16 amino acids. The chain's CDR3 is CASSSPRGSSYNEQFF. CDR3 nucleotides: TGTGCCAGCAGCTCCCCGCGCGGGAGCTCCTACAATGAGCAGTTCTTC.

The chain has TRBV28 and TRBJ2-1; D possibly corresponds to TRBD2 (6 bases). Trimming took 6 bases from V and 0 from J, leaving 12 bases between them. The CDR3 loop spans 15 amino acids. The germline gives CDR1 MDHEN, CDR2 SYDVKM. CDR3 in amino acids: CASSVGGISYNEQFF. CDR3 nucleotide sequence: TGTGCCAGCAGCGTGGGGGGAATCTCCTACAATGAGCAGTTCTTC.

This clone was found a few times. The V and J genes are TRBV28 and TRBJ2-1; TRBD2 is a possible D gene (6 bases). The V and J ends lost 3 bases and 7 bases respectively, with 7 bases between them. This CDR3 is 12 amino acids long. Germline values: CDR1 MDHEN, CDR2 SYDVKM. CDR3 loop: CASSFAGNEQFF. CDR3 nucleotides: TGTGCCAGCAGTTTTGCGGGGAATGAGCAGTTCTTC.

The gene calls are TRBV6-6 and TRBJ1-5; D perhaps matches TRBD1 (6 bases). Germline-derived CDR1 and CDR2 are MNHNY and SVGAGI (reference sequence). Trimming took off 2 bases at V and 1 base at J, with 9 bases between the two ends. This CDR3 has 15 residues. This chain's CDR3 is CASSYDQGSNQPQHF. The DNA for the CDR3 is TGTGCCAGCAGTTACGATCAGGGGAGCAATCAGCCCCAGCATTTT.

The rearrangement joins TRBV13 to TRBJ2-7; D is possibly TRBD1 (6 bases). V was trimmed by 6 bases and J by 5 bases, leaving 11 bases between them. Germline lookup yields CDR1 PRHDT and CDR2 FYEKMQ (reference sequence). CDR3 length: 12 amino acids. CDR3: CASSSYRDEQYF. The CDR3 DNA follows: TGTGCCAGCAGTTCTTACAGGGACGAGCAGTACTTC.

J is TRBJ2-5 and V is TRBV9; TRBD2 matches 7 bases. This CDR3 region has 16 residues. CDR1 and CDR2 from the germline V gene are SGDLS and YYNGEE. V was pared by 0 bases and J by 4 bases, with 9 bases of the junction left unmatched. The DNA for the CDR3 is TGTGCCAGCAGCGTAGGGGAGGGGAGGTTAGGAGAGACCCAGTACTTC. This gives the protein CASSVGEGRLGETQYF.

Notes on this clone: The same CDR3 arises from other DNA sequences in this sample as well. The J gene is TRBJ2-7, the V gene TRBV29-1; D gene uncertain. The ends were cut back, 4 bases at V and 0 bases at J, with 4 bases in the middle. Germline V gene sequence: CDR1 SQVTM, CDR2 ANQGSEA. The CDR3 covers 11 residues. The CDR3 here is CSVGDSYEQYF. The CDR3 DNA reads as TGCAGCGTTGGCGACTCCTACGAGCAGTACTTC.

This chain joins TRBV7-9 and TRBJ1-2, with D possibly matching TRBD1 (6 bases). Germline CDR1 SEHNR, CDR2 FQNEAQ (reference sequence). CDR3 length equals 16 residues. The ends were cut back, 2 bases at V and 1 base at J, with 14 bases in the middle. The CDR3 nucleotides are TGTGCCAGCAGCTTAAGGGAACAGGGCCTTAACTATGGCTACACCTTC. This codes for CASSLREQGLNYGYTF.

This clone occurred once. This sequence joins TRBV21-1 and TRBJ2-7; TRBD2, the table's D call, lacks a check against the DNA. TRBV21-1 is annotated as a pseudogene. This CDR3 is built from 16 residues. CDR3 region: CASSKGPSCNSYEQYF. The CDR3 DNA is TGTGCCAGCAGCAAAGGACCTAGCTGTAACTCCTACGAGCAGTACTTC.

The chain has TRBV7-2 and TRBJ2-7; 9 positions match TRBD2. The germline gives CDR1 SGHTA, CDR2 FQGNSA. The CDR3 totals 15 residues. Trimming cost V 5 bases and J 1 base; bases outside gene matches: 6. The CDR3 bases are TGTGCCAGCAGCCCAGCTCTAGCGGGGTCCTACGAGCAGTACTTC. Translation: CASSPALAGSYEQYF.

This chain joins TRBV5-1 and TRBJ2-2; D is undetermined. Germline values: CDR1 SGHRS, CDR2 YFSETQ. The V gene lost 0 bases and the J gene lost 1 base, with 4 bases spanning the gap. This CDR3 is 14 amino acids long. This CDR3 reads CASSLGLNTGELFF. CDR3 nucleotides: TGCGCCAGCAGCTTGGGACTGAACACCGGGGAGCTGTTTTTT.

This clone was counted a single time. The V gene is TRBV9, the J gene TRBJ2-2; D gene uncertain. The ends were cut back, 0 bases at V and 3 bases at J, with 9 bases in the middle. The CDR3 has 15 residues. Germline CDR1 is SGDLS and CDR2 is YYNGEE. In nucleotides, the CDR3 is TGTGCCAGCAGCGTAGGGGCAGGATACACCGGGGAGCTGTTTTTT. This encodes CASSVGAGYTGELFF.

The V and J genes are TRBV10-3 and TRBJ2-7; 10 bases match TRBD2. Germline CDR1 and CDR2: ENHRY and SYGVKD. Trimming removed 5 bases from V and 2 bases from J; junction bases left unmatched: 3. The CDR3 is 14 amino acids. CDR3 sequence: CAISRTSGTYEQYF. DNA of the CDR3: TGTGCCATCAGTAGGACTAGCGGAACCTACGAGCAGTACTTC.

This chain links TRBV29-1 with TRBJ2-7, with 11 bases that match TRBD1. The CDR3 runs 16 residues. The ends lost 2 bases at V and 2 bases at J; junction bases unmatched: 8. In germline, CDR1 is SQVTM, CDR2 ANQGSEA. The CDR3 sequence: CSVERGRGQGAYEQYF. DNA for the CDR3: TGCAGCGTTGAAAGGGGTCGGGGACAGGGGGCCTACGAGCAGTACTTC.

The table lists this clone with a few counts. The CDR3 nucleotides are TGCAGCGTGTCCCGACAGGGGGCATCTTACGAGCAGTACTTC. Amino acids: CSVSRQGASYEQYF. The chain carries TRBV29-1 and TRBJ2-7, with 10 bases lining up with TRBD1. The CDR3 sequence is 14 residues long. Germline CDR1 SQVTM, CDR2 ANQGSEA. Trimming took 6 bases from V and 4 from J; bases not matched to a gene: 9.

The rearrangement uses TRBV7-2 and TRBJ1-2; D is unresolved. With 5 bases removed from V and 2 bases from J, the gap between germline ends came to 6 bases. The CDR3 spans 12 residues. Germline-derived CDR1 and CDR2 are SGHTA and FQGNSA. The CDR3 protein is CASSAANYGYTF. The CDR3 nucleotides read TGTGCCAGCAGCGCGGCGAACTATGGCTACACCTTC.

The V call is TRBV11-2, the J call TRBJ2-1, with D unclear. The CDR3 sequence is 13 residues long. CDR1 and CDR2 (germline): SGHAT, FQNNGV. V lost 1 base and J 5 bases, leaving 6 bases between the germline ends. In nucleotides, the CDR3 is TGTGCCAGCAGCTTAGCCCAGGACAATGAGCAGTTCTTC. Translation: CASSLAQDNEQFF.

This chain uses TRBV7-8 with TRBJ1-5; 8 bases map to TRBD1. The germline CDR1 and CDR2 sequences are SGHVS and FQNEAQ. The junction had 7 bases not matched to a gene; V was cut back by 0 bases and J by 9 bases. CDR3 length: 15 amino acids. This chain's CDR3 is CASSLADRGNVPQHF. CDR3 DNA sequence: TGTGCCAGCAGCTTAGCCGACAGGGGTAATGTGCCCCAGCATTTT.

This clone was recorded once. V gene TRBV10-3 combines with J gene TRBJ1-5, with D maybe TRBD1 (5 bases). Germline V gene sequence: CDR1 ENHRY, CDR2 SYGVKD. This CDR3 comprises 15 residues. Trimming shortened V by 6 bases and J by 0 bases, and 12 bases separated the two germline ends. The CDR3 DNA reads TGTGCCATCAGAGACAGTTTACTTAGCAATCAGCCCCAGCATTTT. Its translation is CAIRDSLLSNQPQHF.

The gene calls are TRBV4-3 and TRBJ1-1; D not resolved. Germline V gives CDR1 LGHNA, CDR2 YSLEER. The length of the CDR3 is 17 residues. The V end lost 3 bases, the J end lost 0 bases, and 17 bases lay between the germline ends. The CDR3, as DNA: TGCGCCAGCAGCCACGCAACCCTCGTCACTATGAACACTGAAGCTTTCTTT. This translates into CASSHATLVTMNTEAFF.

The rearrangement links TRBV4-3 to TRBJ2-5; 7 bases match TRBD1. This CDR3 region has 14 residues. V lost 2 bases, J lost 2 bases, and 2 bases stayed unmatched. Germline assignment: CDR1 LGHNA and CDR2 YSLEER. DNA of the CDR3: TGCGCCAGCAGCCAACCGGGACAGCAAGAGACCCAGTACTTC. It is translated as CASSQPGQQETQYF.

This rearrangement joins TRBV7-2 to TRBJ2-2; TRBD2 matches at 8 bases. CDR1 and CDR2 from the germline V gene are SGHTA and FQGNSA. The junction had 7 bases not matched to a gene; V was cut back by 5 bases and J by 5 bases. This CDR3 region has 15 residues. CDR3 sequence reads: CASSLSGGGTGELFF. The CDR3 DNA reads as TGTGCCAGCAGCCTCAGCGGGGGAGGTACCGGGGAGCTGTTTTTT.